The 4 T cell receptor beta chains below come from one sample, sequenced in a study of T cell responses to AZD1222 COVID-19 vaccine. Clones were read by immunoSEQ multiplex PCR, and TCRdb kept only the in-frame ones, dropping some. This repertoire shows around 88,000 clones, nearly 90% found once; its top ten account for around 5.8%. The sample in question was peripheral blood, obtained on day 0 of AZD1222 vaccination. The origin of the receptors is an adult in good health.

The chain couples TRBV9 to TRBJ2-2; the D gene could be TRBD1 or TRBD2 (6 bases each). Germline V gene lookup returns CDR1 SGDLS and CDR2 YYNGEE. This CDR3 comprises 15 residues. Trimming removed 2 bases from V and 6 bases from J, with 14 bases in between. CDR3 protein: CASSVGGLNSGELFF. DNA of the CDR3: TGTGCCAGCAGCGTTGGGGGGCTAAACTCCGGGGAGCTGTTTTTT. The full variable domain, in which reference TRBV9 and TRBJ2-2 provide the parts outside the CDR3, is DSGVTQTPKHLITATGQRVTLRCSPRSGDLSVYWYQQSLDQGLQFLIQYYNGEERAKGNILERFSAQQFPDLHSELNLSSLELGDSALYFCASSVGGLNSGELFFGEGSRLTVL.

The chain couples TRBV7-9 to TRBJ2-5; 7 positions agree with TRBD1. The ends lost 5 bases at V and 0 bases at J; junction bases unmatched: 3. The CDR3 is 14 amino acids. Germline CDR1 and CDR2: SEHNR and FQNEAQ (reference sequence). CDR3 protein: CASSTGTDQETQYF. The CDR3 DNA follows: TGTGCCAGCAGCACAGGGACAGACCAAGAGACCCAGTACTTC.

The chain recombines TRBV24-1 with TRBJ1-5; TRBD1 matches at 7 bases. Germline V gene sequence: CDR1 KGHDR, CDR2 SFDVKD. The CDR3 contains 15 residues. Unmatched junction bases numbered 7, after V lost 4 bases and J lost 5 bases. CDR3 loop: CATSDPGQPYQPQHF. CDR3 DNA: TGTGCCACCAGTGACCCGGGACAGCCTTATCAGCCCCAGCATTTT.

The chain is built from TRBV19 and TRBJ1-1; D call uncertain. This CDR3 spans 13 amino acids. The V gene lost 2 bases and the J gene lost 0 bases, with 4 bases spanning the gap. The germline V gene has CDR1 LNHDA and CDR2 SQIVND (reference sequence). The CDR3 region is CASSIQVNTEAFF. The CDR3 nucleotides are TGTGCCAGTAGTATACAGGTGAACACTGAAGCTTTCTTT.